The rows below give T cell receptor beta chains drawn from one sample of a study of T cells after yellow fever vaccination. MiXCR was run by TCRdb on the 5' RACE reads, yielding one entry per CDR3 protein. The table lists 450,000 to 600,000 distinct CDR3 sequences, approximately 13% of them singletons, with 11% to 15% in the top ten. The sample in question was PBMCs, obtained on the day of the yellow fever booster vaccination. The receptors come from a man aged 30 to 39 who received the YFV17D yellow fever vaccine. The CDR3 runs from the conserved cysteine through the conserved F or W. A D gene is named only where the DNA matches it firmly. Not every row has a clone size; where given, it reads once, few, many or a size class.

j_call clone_size d_call v_call cdr3_nt cdr3_aa
TRBJ2-3 - - TRBV20-1 TGCAGTGCTGAGGTCTTAGGGAGTCAGGGGCTAGATACGCAGTATTTT CSAEVLGSQGLDTQYF
TRBJ2-1 - - TRBV2 TGTGCCAGCAGGGCCAGGGACGGCAATGAGCAGTTCTTC CASRARDGNEQFF
TRBJ2-1 few - TRBV5-1 TGCGCCAGCAGCTTAGGAGGGAATGGCGGCAATGAGCAGTTCTTC CASSLGGNGGNEQFF
TRBJ2-5 - - TRBV7-2 TGTGCCAGCAGCTTGGGGAGCCTCGAGGAGACCCAGTACTTC CASSLGSLEETQYF
TRBJ2-7 - - TRBV28 TGTGCCAGCAGTTTTACTGCAGGGTTGAATCCCTACGAGCAGTACTTC CASSFTAGLNPYEQYF
TRBJ2-5 few TRBD1 TRBV12-3/TRBV12-4 TGTGCCAGCAGTTTCGCGACAGGGGGGGAGACCCAGTACTTC CASSFATGGETQYF
TRBJ2-6 - - TRBV7-9 TGTGCCAGCAGCCCAGTCGAACCTGGGGCCAACGTCCTGACTTTC CASSPVEPGANVLTF
TRBJ1-4 - - TRBV5-1 TGCGCCAGCAGCTTGGCCCATGGAAATGAAAAACTGTTTTTT CASSLAHGNEKLFF
TRBJ2-3 many TRBD1 TRBV4-3 TGCGCCAGCAGCCAAGGCAACAGGGGAGACCACAATCAGGGTACGCAGTATTTT CASSQGNRGDHNQGTQYF
TRBJ2-2 - - TRBV7-9 TGTGCCAGCAGCTCCCCTTCGAGGGTGAACACCGGGGAGCTGTTTTTT CASSSPSRVNTGELFF
TRBJ1-1 many - TRBV7-8 TGTGCCAGCAGCTTTACACCTGCGAACACTGAAGCTTTCTTT CASSFTPANTEAFF
TRBJ1-2 - TRBD1 TRBV5-5 TGTGCCAGCAGTACGGGACAGGGTGGCGGCTACACCTTC CASSTGQGGGYTF
TRBJ2-1 few - TRBV7-9 TGTGCCAGCAGCTCCCGCCCGGGGGATTCCTACAATGAGCAGTTCTTC CASSSRPGDSYNEQFF
TRBJ2-5 few - TRBV19 TGTGCCAGTAACCCAGCCGCGGGTCTAGAGACCCAGTACTTC CASNPAAGLETQYF
TRBJ2-7 - TRBD2 TRBV7-8 TGTGCCAGCAGCTTCGCGGGGGGTGGCTACAAGCAGTACTTC CASSFAGGGYKQYF
TRBJ2-7 - - TRBV7-2 TGTGCCAGCAGCTTAGGGCTCCCGAACGAGCAGTACTTC CASSLGLPNEQYF
TRBJ1-6 many - TRBV3-1 TGTGCCAGCAGCCAAGAGGAGGTTTCACCCCTCCACTTT CASSQEEVSPLHF
TRBJ2-1 - - TRBV28 TGTGCCAGCAGTTTGGGGGGCCGTAAAAGGGATGAGCAGTTCTTC CASSLGGRKRDEQFF
TRBJ2-1 many - TRBV29-1 TGCAGCGCATTGACAGGGGAGGGGGAGCAGTTCTTC CSALTGEGEQFF
TRBJ2-1 few TRBD1 TRBV5-1 TGCGCCAGCAGCTCGATGACAGGGGGCAACGAGCAGTTCTTC CASSSMTGGNEQFF
TRBJ1-2 many - TRBV5-6 TGTGCCAGCAGCTGGGACAACTATGGCTACACCTTC CASSWDNYGYTF
TRBJ2-6 many - TRBV15 TGTGCCACCCACACTGCTGGGGCCAACGTCCTGACTTTC CATHTAGANVLTF
TRBJ2-5 - - TRBV11-2 TGTGCCAGCAGATTCCCCGGGGAGACCCAGTACTTC CASRFPGETQYF
TRBJ2-4 - TRBD2 TRBV28 TGTGCCAGCAGTTCCCATAGCGGGAGGGCCCTAAACTTC CASSSHSGRALNF
TRBJ1-2 many - TRBV9 TGTGCCAGCAGCGCCCCTAAGGGTGGCTACACCTTC CASSAPKGGYTF
TRBJ2-3 - - TRBV4-3 TGCGCCAGCAGCCAATCGGCAAACACAGATACGCAGTATTTT CASSQSANTDTQYF
TRBJ2-5 - TRBD1 TRBV10-3 TGTGCCATCAGTTGGACAGGACAACAAGAGACCCAGTACTTC CAISWTGQQETQYF
TRBJ2-7 few - TRBV7-2 TGTGCCAGCAGCTTAGGTCCCCCGGTAGAGCAGTACTTC CASSLGPPVEQYF
TRBJ2-3 - - TRBV7-2 TGTGCCAGCAGCCCGTGGTGGGATACGCAGTATTTT CASSPWWDTQYF
TRBJ2-7 few - TRBV12-3/TRBV12-4 TGTGCCAGCAGTTTGCAGGGCCCCGAGGGGGAGCAGTACTTC CASSLQGPEGEQYF
TRBJ2-7 - - TRBV5-1 TGCGCCAGCAGCCACCGGGTCGGGGCTTACGAGCAGTACTTC CASSHRVGAYEQYF
TRBJ2-1 - - TRBV11-2 TGTGCCAGCAGCCGAGAAGGGCGGTTCTATGAGCAGTTCTTC CASSREGRFYEQFF
TRBJ2-2 - TRBD1 TRBV20-1 TGCAATACCTCAGGACAGGGGGACACCGGGGAGCTGTTTTTT CNTSGQGDTGELFF
TRBJ2-2 few TRBD2 TRBV20-1 TGCAGTGCTAGTTCCGCGACTAGCGGCACCGGGGAGCTGTTTTTT CSASSATSGTGELFF
TRBJ2-2 - - TRBV24-1 TGTGCCACCGATCCAGGGAACACCGGGGAGCTGTTTTTT CATDPGNTGELFF
TRBJ2-7 - TRBD2 TRBV20-1 TGCAGTGCTAGGAGCGGGAATTACGAGCAGTACTTC CSARSGNYEQYF
TRBJ2-3 few - TRBV20-1 TGCAGTGCTAGAGATGAGGGAAGTACCACAGATACGCAGTATTTT CSARDEGSTTDTQYF
TRBJ1-1 few - TRBV7-2 TGTGCCAGCAGCTTAAGAACAGGGAGAAGGGCTTTCTTT CASSLRTGRRAFF
TRBJ2-6 few - TRBV6-1 TGTGCCAGCAAAGAGCAGGGTCATCATGGGGCCAACGTCCTGACTTTC CASKEQGHHGANVLTF
TRBJ1-6 - - TRBV5-6 TGTGCCAGCAGCTTCCAGACAGGAGCGAATTCACCCCTCCACTTT CASSFQTGANSPLHF
TRBJ2-6 - - TRBV9 TGTGCCAGCGGGCGCCCTCGGTCTGGGGCCAACGTCCTGACTTTC CASGRPRSGANVLTF
TRBJ2-5 - TRBD1 TRBV27 TGTGCCAGCAGTAGGGACAGGGGGAATCTCCAAGAGACCCAGTACTTC CASSRDRGNLQETQYF
TRBJ2-3 - - TRBV20-1 TGCAGTCGCGAAGGAGTGGATACGCAGTATTTT CSREGVDTQYF
TRBJ2-5 many TRBD2 TRBV3-1 TGTGCCAGCAGCCCTCTAGCGGGGACCCAAGAGACCCAGTACTTC CASSPLAGTQETQYF
TRBJ2-5 - - TRBV15 TGTGCCACCAGCACAGACACCAAAGAGACCCAGTACTTC CATSTDTKETQYF
TRBJ2-7 - - TRBV29-1 TGCAGCCTAACGAACGAGCAGTACTTC CSLTNEQYF